The present entry profiles one T cell receptor beta chain with its context. What it binds is unknown. CDR1 is SEHNR, CDR2 FQNEAQ, per germline (reference sequence). V dropped 8 bases and J dropped 4; count of bases not matched to a gene: 3. The CDR3 is made up of 12 amino acids. These data originate in a study of cytomegalovirus exposure and HLA in healthy donors. Points from the study as a whole: The study flagged about 150 TCR beta chains as cytomegalovirus-associated. An analysis done earlier found most TCR beta V segments productive about 90% or about 30% of the time.

Amplification used 60 Vbeta primers and 13 Jbeta primers. Method: immunoSEQ multiplex PCR; TCRdb's copy keeps in-frame clones and lacks some. Of about 140,000 clones in the sample, around 82% were seen once. Sequencing used PBMCs. This clonotype was sampled from a female donor in good health and CMV-seronegative. V and J are TRBV7-9 and TRBJ2-7, with TRBD2 identical over 9 bases. The CDR3: CASAGGTYEQYF. The CDR3 nucleotides read TGTGCCAGCGCGGGGGGGACTTACGAGCAGTACTTC.